This T cell receptor (beta chain) was recovered during a study of cytomegalovirus exposure and HLA in healthy donors. Here immunoSEQ multiplex PCR was the method, and the copy in TCRdb shows in-frame clones only, minus some. The sample contains about 63,000 clones, more than 80% of which appear only once. Of note for this clone: Its target is unknown.

The donors were members of the roughly 130-subject validation cohort (separate from the roughly 670-subject first cohort). Study-level findings and limits: According to a later analysis, TCR clusters from the first cohort tended to co-occur in the 120 or so validation repertoires.

This receptor was identified in a woman under 30 in good health and CMV-seronegative. The source material was PBMCs.

DNA of the CDR3: TGTGCCAGCAGCTTCCGGGTAAGCCGGGACGAGCAGTACTTC. Protein product: CASSFRVSRDEQYF. The chain uses TRBV7-8 and TRBJ2-7; D remains unclear. The CDR3 totals 14 residues. V was clipped by 3 bases and J by 5 bases, with 14 bases between them. The germline CDR1 and CDR2 sequences are SGHVS and FQNEAQ.